Below are 15 T cell receptor beta chains sequenced from a single sample in a study of cytomegalovirus exposure and HLA in healthy donors. 13 Jbeta primers and 60 Vbeta primers were used for the PCR. Clones were read by immunoSEQ multiplex PCR, and TCRdb kept only the in-frame ones, dropping some. The sample records over 150,000 clones, roughly 80% being singletons. Sequencing was performed on PBMCs. The receptors were gathered from a human donor in good health.

V usage is TRBV9 and J usage is TRBJ1-2; 8 nucleotides align to TRBD1. Germline-derived CDR1 and CDR2 are SGDLS and YYNGEE. With 0 bases clipped from V and 8 bases from J, the junction kept 9 bases outside the gene matches. CDR3 size: 15 residues. The CDR3 is CASSVVRDRGRGYTF. The DNA for the CDR3 is TGTGCCAGCAGCGTAGTGCGCGACAGGGGACGGGGCTACACCTTC.

The chain uses TRBV6-6 and TRBJ1-2; 7 nucleotides match TRBD1. The V segment lost 5 bases and the J segment 6 bases; nucleotides outside the gene matches: 12. CDR1 is MNHNY and CDR2 is SVGAGI in the germline V gene (reference sequence). This CDR3 region has 15 residues. CDR3 in DNA: TGTGCCAGCAGTCTTGGACAGGCGATTACGCATGGCTACACCTTC. Translating it yields CASSLGQAITHGYTF.

The J gene is TRBJ1-5, the V gene TRBV27; D is ambiguous. Germline V gene sequence: CDR1 MNHEY, CDR2 SMNVEV (reference sequence). Trimming took off 1 base at V and 3 bases at J, with 10 bases between the two ends. This CDR3 has 15 residues. As DNA, the CDR3 is TGTGCCAGCAGTTTATACGGAGCCTACAATCAGCCCCAGCATTTT. As protein: CASSLYGAYNQPQHF.

Details on this clone: This sample also contains other DNA sequences that code for the same CDR3. This chain joins TRBV4-3 and TRBJ2-1; 8 nucleotides match TRBD2. The CDR3 covers 16 residues. The V and J ends lost 0 bases and 7 bases, in that order; junction bases with no gene match: 8. CDR1 and CDR2 (germline): LGHNA, YSLEER. CDR3: CASSQDSGGAGNEQFF. Written as DNA, the CDR3 is TGCGCCAGCAGCCAAGATTCCGGGGGGGCGGGTAATGAGCAGTTCTTC.

The chain couples TRBV11-3 to TRBJ1-1; 8 positions match TRBD1. Germline V gene sequence: CDR1 SGHNT, CDR2 YENEEA. J lost 1 base, V lost 5 bases, and 3 bases had no gene match. The CDR3 extends over 14 amino acids. CDR3 nucleotides: TGTGCCAGCAGCGGACAGGGACCGAACACTGAAGCTTTCTTT. Translation: CASSGQGPNTEAFF.

The CDR3 loop is CASSLNSYEQYF. The CDR3 DNA sequence: TGTGCCAGCAGCTTAAACAGCTACGAGCAGTACTTC. The gene calls are TRBV11-3 and TRBJ2-7, with D hard to call. Germline V lookup: CDR1 SGHNT, CDR2 YENEEA. The CDR3 is 12 amino acids. Trimming took 2 bases from V and 3 from J, leaving 5 bases between them.

The chain recombines TRBV7-9 with TRBJ1-2, with a possible D match to TRBD1 (5 bases). The V and J ends lost 2 bases and 7 bases respectively, with 8 bases between them. Germline V gives CDR1 SEHNR, CDR2 FQNEAQ (reference sequence). The CDR3 length is 12 residues. In DNA, the CDR3 is TGTGCCAGCAGCTTACAGGGAAGTGGCTACACCTTC. This encodes CASSLQGSGYTF. Supplemented by reference TRBV7-9 and TRBJ1-2, the full variable domain reads DTGVSQNPRHKITKRGQNVTFRCDPISEHNRLYWYRQTLGQGPEFLTYFQNEAQLEKSRLLSDRFSAERPKGSFSTLEIQRTEQGDSAMYLCASSLQGSGYTFGSGTRLTVV.

This clone was observed a handful of times. This sequence joins TRBV14 and TRBJ2-7; 8 nucleotides line up with TRBD1. CDR1 is SGHDN and CDR2 is FVKESK in the germline V gene. The length of the CDR3 is 15 residues. J lost 6 bases, V lost 6 bases, and 13 bases had no gene match. The CDR3 DNA reads TGTGCCAGCAGTTCTCCTTGGACAGGGACGTCCGAGCAGTACTTC. Amino acid sequence: CASSSPWTGTSEQYF. The variable domain in full, with the rest retrieved from reference TRBV14 and TRBJ2-7, is EAGVTQFPSHSVIEKGQTVTLRCDPISGHDNLYWYRRVMGKEIKFLLHFVKESKQDESGMPNNRFLAERTGGTYSTLKVQPAELEDSGVYFCASSSPWTGTSEQYFGPGTRLTVT.

The V gene is TRBV11-3, the J gene TRBJ1-1; 7 bases agree with TRBD1. Per germline, CDR1 SGHNT and CDR2 YENEEA. Trimming took 5 bases from V and 3 from J; bases not matched to a gene: 3. The CDR3 length is 13 residues. The CDR3 nucleotides read TGTGCCAGCAGCAACAGGGGATACACTGAAGCTTTCTTT. Encoded protein: CASSNRGYTEAFF.

The J gene is TRBJ1-1, the V gene TRBV11-2; the D gene is possibly TRBD1 (5 bases). The germline V gene encodes CDR1 SGHAT and CDR2 FQNNGV. The CDR3 sequence is 13 residues long. V was shortened by 8 bases and J by 6 bases, with 16 bases between the two germline ends. This CDR3 reads CASSLEVGAEAFF. CDR3 in DNA: TGTGCCAGCTCCCTCGAGGTAGGGGCTGAAGCTTTCTTT. The full variable domain, in which reference TRBV11-2 and TRBJ1-1 provide the parts outside the CDR3, is EAGVAQSPRYKIIEKRQSVAFWCNPISGHATLYWYQQILGQGPKLLIQFQNNGVVDDSQLPKDRFSAERLKGVDSTLKIQPAKLEDSAVYLCASSLEVGAEAFFGQGTRLTVV.

This chain links TRBV2 with TRBJ2-5; 7 bases align to TRBD2. The CDR3 extends over 13 amino acids. Losses at the gene ends were 10 bases for V and 3 bases for J; bases not matched to a gene: 8. The germline gives CDR1 SNHLY, CDR2 FYNNEI. As DNA, the CDR3 is TGTGCCATCGCTCCCCGGGGGGAAGAGACCCAGTACTTC. Translated, it gives CAIAPRGEETQYF.

This clone was detected only a few times. J is TRBJ1-2 and V is TRBV5-1; 7 nucleotides align to TRBD1. J lost 14 bases, V lost 0 bases, and 7 bases had no gene match. This CDR3 spans 12 amino acids. From germline, CDR1 is SGHRS and CDR2 YFSETQ. CDR3: CASSLDGDSTTF. In nucleotides, the CDR3 is TGCGCCAGCAGCTTGGACGGGGACAGTACAACCTTC.

This chain connects TRBV11-2 to TRBJ2-4, with a possible D match to TRBD1 (5 bases). The CDR3 has 14 residues. With 0 bases removed from V and 8 bases from J, the gap between germline ends came to 11 bases. CDR1 and CDR2 (germline): SGHAT, FQNNGV. The DNA for the CDR3 is TGTGCCAGCAGCTTAGAGCGCGACAGCTACATTCAGTACTTC. Amino acid sequence: CASSLERDSYIQYF. The whole variable domain, filled in from reference TRBV11-2 and TRBJ2-4, reads EAGVAQSPRYKIIEKRQSVAFWCNPISGHATLYWYQQILGQGPKLLIQFQNNGVVDDSQLPKDRFSAERLKGVDSTLKIQPAKLEDSAVYLCASSLERDSYIQYFGAGTRLSVL.

This clone showed up just a few times. Written as DNA, the CDR3 is TGTGCCAGCAGCCCACCCCCTAGGACAGGGGCTGGAAACACCATATATTTT. Translation gives CASSPPPRTGAGNTIYF. The chain couples TRBV5-6 to TRBJ1-3; TRBD1 matches at 9 bases. The CDR3 has 17 residues. The V gene end was trimmed by 4 bases and the J gene end by 2 bases; junction bases not matched to a gene: 10. Germline CDR1 is SGHDT and CDR2 is YYEEEE.

The chain links TRBV6-5 to TRBJ2-7; 9 bases line up with TRBD1. Germline V gene sequence: CDR1 MNHEY, CDR2 SVGAGI. V shed 7 bases, J shed 6 bases, and the junction held 13 bases outside the gene matches. CDR3 length: 15 residues. For the CDR3, the DNA is TGTGCCAGCAACCCGACAGGGGGAGCGAGTGGCGAGCAGTACTTC. It translates to CASNPTGGASGEQYF.